These 2 T cell receptor beta chains came from one sample sequenced in a study of graft-versus-host responses after intestinal transplantation. What these receptors recognize is not known. The protocol was immunoSEQ multiplex PCR, while the TCRdb copy is restricted to in-frame clones and leaves out a portion. The sample lists some 93,000 clones, over 75% occurring once. This specimen consisted of unstimulated CD8+ T cells sorted from spleen or lymph node cells, obtained before intestinal transplant. The receptor source for this set is a human donor who received an intestinal transplant.

The chain couples TRBV4-1 to TRBJ1-5; D not resolved. The CDR3 consists of 14 residues. Germline-derived CDR1 and CDR2 are MGHRA and YSYEKL. V gave up 0 bases and J gave up 4 bases, with 7 bases separating them. In nucleotides, the CDR3 is TGCGCCAGCAGCCAAGACGCGGGGAATCAGCCCCAGCATTTT. Protein: CASSQDAGNQPQHF.

The rearrangement links TRBV6-5 to TRBJ2-5; 9 nucleotides line up with TRBD2. J gave up 5 bases and V 1 base, and 2 bases lay outside the gene matches. The CDR3 has 14 amino acids. Per germline, CDR1 MNHEY and CDR2 SVGAGI. DNA for the CDR3: TGTGCCAGCAGTTACTTGGCGGGAGGGGAGACCCAGTACTTC. Its translation is CASSYLAGGETQYF.